This entry lists 17 T cell receptor beta chains sequenced from one sample in a study of blood T cells in healthy people across ages. A sample-barcoded 5' primer and a J-beta primer mix were used in a second PCR of about 7 to 12 cycles. TCRdb reprocessed the 5' RACE reads via MiXCR and lists one record per CDR3 protein. The table lists over a million distinct CDR3 sequences, 40% to 50% of them singletons. The specimen sequenced was blood. The receptor set was obtained from a young woman in good health.

The chain recombines TRBV24-1 with TRBJ1-1; a possible D gene is TRBD1 (6 bases). The V and J ends lost 4 bases and 11 bases respectively, with 13 bases between them. From germline, CDR1 is KGHDR and CDR2 SFDVKD. CDR3 size: 12 residues. The CDR3 coding sequence is TGTGCCACCAGTGACTCCGGGGGCCCGGCTTTCTTT. As protein: CATSDSGGPAFF.

This clonotype was picked up a small number of times. The rearrangement uses TRBV7-2 and TRBJ1-5; a weak D match, TRBD1 (6 bases). The germline gives CDR1 SGHTA, CDR2 FQGNSA. This CDR3 comprises 15 residues. The V and J ends lost 1 base and 7 bases respectively, with 14 bases between them. The CDR3 protein is CASSLEWGAEQPQHF. The CDR3 DNA is TGTGCCAGCAGCTTAGAGTGGGGGGCGGAACAGCCCCAGCATTTT.

The J gene is TRBJ1-2, the V gene TRBV12-3 or TRBV12-4; D unclear. Trimming took 5 bases from V and 2 from J, leaving 9 bases between them. The CDR3 is 13 amino acids. The CDR3 bases are TGTGCCAGCAGTCAAGACGAAAACTATGGCTACACCTTC. This gives the protein CASSQDENYGYTF.

The rearrangement joins TRBV20-1 to TRBJ2-3; no clear D gene. CDR1 and CDR2 from the germline V gene are DFQATT and SNEGSKA (reference sequence). V lost 5 bases to trimming and J lost 2 bases, with 8 bases between them. This CDR3 spans 12 amino acids. CDR3 amino acids: CSAPGATDTQYF. Written as DNA, the CDR3 is TGCAGTGCTCCGGGTGCCACAGATACGCAGTATTTT.

V and J are TRBV28 and TRBJ2-7; D remains ambiguous. CDR1 and CDR2 from the germline V gene are MDHEN and SYDVKM. The CDR3 runs 11 residues. Trimming took off 5 bases at V and 6 bases at J, with 8 bases between the two ends. The DNA for the CDR3 is TGTGCCAGCAGTATGCGTGTCGAGCAGTACTTC. This gives the protein CASSMRVEQYF.

This clonotype came up a few times. The chain recombines TRBV6-5 with TRBJ1-5; maybe TRBD1 (5 bases). V gave up 0 bases and J gave up 5 bases, with 11 bases separating them. This CDR3 is 15 amino acids long. Germline V gene lookup returns CDR1 MNHEY and CDR2 SVGAGI. CDR3 in DNA: TGTGCCAGCAGTTACTCTTTTGCGGGGGATCAGCCCCAGCATTTT. Translating gives CASSYSFAGDQPQHF.

This clonotype was detected a few times. This chain uses TRBV9 with TRBJ2-1; no clear D. Trimming removed 0 bases from V and 0 bases from J, with 13 bases in between. This CDR3 is 17 amino acids long. CDR1 and CDR2 from the germline V gene are SGDLS and YYNGEE. The CDR3 protein is CASSVAPPGGSYNEQFF. In nucleotides, the CDR3 is TGTGCCAGCAGCGTAGCTCCCCCCGGCGGCTCCTACAATGAGCAGTTCTTC. Full variable domain (missing parts from reference TRBV9 and TRBJ2-1): DSGVTQTPKHLITATGQRVTLRCSPRSGDLSVYWYQQSLDQGLQFLIQYYNGEERAKGNILERFSAQQFPDLHSELNLSSLELGDSALYFCASSVAPPGGSYNEQFFGPGTRLTVL.

The chain joins TRBV13 to TRBJ1-5; 9 nucleotides agree with TRBD1. The CDR3 sequence is 16 residues long. With V trimmed by 4 bases and J by 5 bases, 9 bases remained unmatched. Germline values: CDR1 PRHDT, CDR2 FYEKMQ (reference sequence). CDR3 DNA sequence: TGTGCCAGCAGCTCCTCCGGGACAGGGAAGGATCAGCCCCAGCATTTT. This encodes CASSSSGTGKDQPQHF.

V is TRBV7-2 and J is TRBJ2-1; TRBD2 matches 8 bases. The CDR3 runs to 16 residues. The germline gives CDR1 SGHTA, CDR2 FQGNSA. With V trimmed by 4 bases and J by 7 bases, 12 bases remained unmatched. In nucleotides, the CDR3 is TGTGCCAGCAGCTCCTATATTAGCGGGGCAGGGAATGAGCAGTTCTTC. As protein: CASSSYISGAGNEQFF. Based on the CDR3 plus reference TRBV7-2 and TRBJ2-1, the full variable domain is GAGVSQSPSNKVTEKGKDVELRCDPISGHTALYWYRQSLGQGLEFLIYFQGNSAPDKSGLPSDRFSAERTGGSVSTLTIQRTQQEDSAVYLCASSSYISGAGNEQFFGPGTRLTVL.

The rearrangement uses TRBV7-9 and TRBJ1-1, with D tentatively TRBD1 (5 bases). Trimming stripped 3 bases from V and 5 bases from J, with 16 bases between. The CDR3 is 15 residues long. The germline V gene has CDR1 SEHNR and CDR2 FQNEAQ (reference sequence). The CDR3 protein is CASSFSSGEGTEAFF. The CDR3 region has the DNA TGTGCCAGCAGCTTTTCCTCGGGTGAGGGGACTGAAGCTTTCTTT.

CDR3 nucleotides: TGCGCCAGCAGCCAAGAGAGGACTAGCGGGGGGATTCTAGCCAAAAACATTCAGTACTTC. Amino acid sequence: CASSQERTSGGILAKNIQYF. V gene TRBV4-1 combines with J gene TRBJ2-4; 14 bases agree with TRBD2. The CDR3 length is 20 residues. V gave up 0 bases and J gave up 0 bases; unmatched junction bases: 7. CDR1 is MGHRA and CDR2 is YSYEKL in the germline V gene.

This chain connects TRBV6-6 to TRBJ1-6; D gene ambiguous. Trimming took off 6 bases at V and 4 bases at J, with 13 bases between the two ends. CDR3 length: 15 residues. CDR1 is MNHNY, CDR2 SVGAGI, per germline (reference sequence). CDR3 in amino acids: CASSPRRVYNSPLHF. In nucleotides, the CDR3 is TGTGCCAGCAGCCCCAGGAGAGTTTATAATTCACCCCTCCACTTT.

This clonotype was picked up one time. Germline is not matched at one junction end, which may reflect a read error. The chain links TRBV7-9 to TRBJ2-5; 10 bases map to TRBD2. The CDR3 runs 17 residues. The germline V gene encodes CDR1 SEHNR and CDR2 FQNEAQ (reference sequence). CDR3 region: CAGSLGLAGGRKETQYF. CDR3 sequence (DNA): TGTGCCGGCAGCCTAGGATTAGCGGGGGGCCGAAAAGAGACCCAGTACTTC.

The gene calls are TRBV11-1 and TRBJ2-5; D ambiguous. V shed 1 base and J shed 7 bases, with 10 bases lying between them. The CDR3 length is 13 residues. The germline V gene has CDR1 SGHAT and CDR2 FQDESV (reference sequence). The DNA of the CDR3 is TGTGCCAGCAGCTTAGGGGCCACCGGGACCCAGTACTTC. Translated: CASSLGATGTQYF.

This sequence joins TRBV6-5 and TRBJ2-7; D remains ambiguous. Germline CDR1 is MNHEY and CDR2 is SVGAGI. The length of the CDR3 is 14 residues. With 0 bases removed from V and 0 bases from J, the gap between germline ends came to 6 bases. The CDR3, as DNA: TGTGCCAGCAGTTACTCGAAGGGCTCCTACGAGCAGTACTTC. Encoded protein: CASSYSKGSYEQYF.

This clonotype was recorded a few times. This may arise from a read error, as a much more abundant clone is one base away. The chain employs TRBV15 and TRBJ2-4; 7 bases line up with TRBD2. With V trimmed by 0 bases and J by 4 bases, 6 bases remained unmatched. CDR3 length: 16 amino acids. CDR1 and CDR2 from the germline V gene are LNHNV and YYDKDF (reference sequence). The CDR3 DNA sequence: TGTGCCACCAGCAGAGATGGGGGAGGGTCAAAAAACATTCAGTACTTC. This codes for CATSRDGGGSKNIQYF. Based on the CDR3 plus reference TRBV15 and TRBJ2-4, the full variable domain is DAMVIQNPRYQVTQFGKPVTLSCSQTLNHNVMYWYQQKSSQAPKLLFHYYDKDFNNEADTPDNFQSRRPNTSFCFLDIRSPGLGDTAMYLCATSRDGGGSKNIQYFGAGTRLSVL.

V usage is TRBV20-1 and J usage is TRBJ2-3; D is possibly TRBD2 (6 bases). There are 16 residues in the CDR3. Germline CDR1 DFQATT, CDR2 SNEGSKA (reference sequence). V was clipped by 6 bases and J by 0 bases, with 19 bases between them. The CDR3 bases are TGCAGTGCCCCGCGCCGGACGGGGACTAGCACAGATACGCAGTATTTT. Amino acids: CSAPRRTGTSTDTQYF.